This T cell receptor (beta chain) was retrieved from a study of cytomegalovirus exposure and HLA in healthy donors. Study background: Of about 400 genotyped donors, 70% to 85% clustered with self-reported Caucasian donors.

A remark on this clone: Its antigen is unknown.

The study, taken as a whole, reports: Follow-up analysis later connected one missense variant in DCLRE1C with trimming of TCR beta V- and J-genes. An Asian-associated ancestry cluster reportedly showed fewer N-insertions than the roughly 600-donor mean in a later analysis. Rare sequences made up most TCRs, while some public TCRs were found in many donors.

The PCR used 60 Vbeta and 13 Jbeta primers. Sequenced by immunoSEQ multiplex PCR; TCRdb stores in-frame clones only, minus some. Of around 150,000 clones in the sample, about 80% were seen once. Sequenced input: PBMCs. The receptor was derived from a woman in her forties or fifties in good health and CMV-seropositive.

CDR3 bases: TGTGCCAGCAGTCCCAGCGCGGGAGGTGCCTACAATGAGCAGTTCTTC. It translates to CASSPSAGGAYNEQFF. The chain uses TRBV2 and TRBJ2-1, with 8 bases lining up with TRBD2. CDR3 length: 16 residues. The trim removed 5 bases at V and 2 bases at J, leaving 8 bases unmatched. The V gene's germline CDR1 is SNHLY and CDR2 FYNNEI.